This passage covers 8 T cell receptor beta chains from one sample sequenced in a study of T cells in Graves' hyperthyroidism and ophthalmopathy. Amplification targeted TCR beta CDR3 regions from RNA transcripts. Initially, a first-round RT-PCR of the TCR CDR3 employed the HTBI primer set. TCRdb redid the calling of the multiplex PCR reads with MiXCR, one entry per CDR3 protein. Seen here are about 640,000 distinct CDR3 sequences, more than 20% observed once, and the top ten hold approximately 30%. The specimen was blood. These receptor sequences come from a man aged 30-40 years with Graves' ophthalmopathy.

Many counts were recorded for this clonotype. The rearrangement joins TRBV11-2 to TRBJ2-3; 7 bases are a match to TRBD1. From germline, CDR1 is SGHAT and CDR2 FQNNGV. The ends lost 5 bases at V and 6 bases at J; junction bases unmatched: 11. There are 15 residues in the CDR3. This CDR3 is CASSHPGTEDDTQYF. The CDR3 DNA reads TGTGCCAGCAGCCACCCCGGGACAGAGGATGATACGCAGTATTTT.

The chain couples TRBV5-1 to TRBJ2-7; the match to TRBD1 covers 7 bases. CDR1 is SGHRS and CDR2 is YFSETQ in the germline V gene. V trimming: 0 bases; J trimming: 5 bases; junction bases outside the gene matches: 11. The CDR3 extends over 16 amino acids. CDR3 coding DNA: TGCGCCAGCAGCTTGGGAGGGGGCGGAGGCTTCGACGAGCAGTACTTC. Amino acid sequence: CASSLGGGGGFDEQYF.

This clonotype was counted at least ten times. The chain uses TRBV7-9 and TRBJ2-1, with 9 bases aligning to TRBD2. This CDR3 spans 16 amino acids. The V gene end was trimmed by 5 bases and the J gene end by 2 bases; junction bases not matched to a gene: 7. CDR1 SEHNR and CDR2 FQNEAQ come from the germline V gene (reference sequence). The CDR3, as DNA: TGTGCCAGCAGCGAGTTGAGACTAGCGGCCTACAATGAGCAGTTCTTC. It codes for CASSELRLAAYNEQFF.

This chain connects TRBV9 to TRBJ2-1, with D hard to call. Germline V CDR1 and CDR2: SGDLS, YYNGEE. Trimming removed 1 base from V and 10 bases from J, with 15 bases in between. The CDR3 loop spans 14 amino acids. In nucleotides, the CDR3 is TGTGCCAGCAGCGTATCCCCCGCATCAGTCGAGCAGTTCTTC. Protein product: CASSVSPASVEQFF.

Concerning this clonotype: One end of the junction does not line up with germline, which may come from a read error. This rearrangement joins TRBV7-2 to TRBJ2-1, with 10 nucleotides matching TRBD2. Germline CDR1 reads SGHTA; CDR2 reads FQGNSA. CDR3 length: 17 residues. CDR3 protein: CASSLVFRTSGYNEQSF. The DNA for the CDR3 is TGTGCCAGCAGCTTAGTTTTTAGGACTAGCGGATACAATGAGCAGTCCTTC.

The chain couples TRBV6-1 to TRBJ2-7; TRBD1 matches at 7 bases. V dropped 7 bases and J dropped 2; count of bases not matched to a gene: 8. CDR1 MNHNS and CDR2 SASEGT come from the germline V gene. This CDR3 spans 14 amino acids. CDR3 DNA: TGTGCCAGCAACCTACAGGGGACCACCTACGAGCAGTACTTC. It codes for CASNLQGTTYEQYF.

CDR3 in amino acids: CASSATGTSSYEQYF. The DNA for the CDR3 is TGTGCCAGCAGCGCAACCGGGACTAGCTCCTACGAGCAGTACTTC. The V gene is TRBV27, the J gene TRBJ2-7; TRBD2 matches 8 bases. This CDR3 contains 15 residues. The germline CDR1 and CDR2 sequences are MNHEY and SMNVEV (reference sequence). The junction had 7 bases not matched to a gene; V was cut back by 6 bases and J by 0 bases.

The chain recombines TRBV13 with TRBJ2-1, with 9 bases matching TRBD2. V lost 5 bases to trimming and J lost 5 bases; unmatched junction nucleotides: 10. The CDR3 is 16 residues long. Germline CDR1 PRHDT, CDR2 FYEKMQ (reference sequence). CDR3 coding DNA: TGTGCCAGCAGCATTAACAGCGGGAGGAAACACAATGAGCAGTTCTTC. This gives the protein CASSINSGRKHNEQFF.